Sequencing of this TCR beta chain was carried out in a study of identifying expanded T cells in peripheral blood. Findings of the study overall: Over two and four weeks, about 15 and 18 clones changed, versus approximately 1.1 between replicates. Clone count variance between roughly 2-week samples rose with total template count.

As regards this clone: What it binds is not known.

The protocol was immunoSEQ multiplex PCR, while the TCRdb copy is restricted to in-frame clones and leaves out a portion. The top ten hold roughly 18% of the sample, which has 50,000 to 75,000 clones, around 83% seen once. No infections or other immune events were documented during collection. The CDR3 contains 14 residues. Germline CDR1 reads SGHVS; CDR2 reads FQNEAQ. J gave up 4 bases and V 2 bases, and 5 bases lay outside the gene matches. The chain joins TRBV7-8 to TRBJ2-7; 7 positions agree with TRBD2. Sequencing used blood. This clonotype was sampled from a person aged 18-70 years in good health. The DNA for the CDR3 is TGTGCCAGCAGCTTACGCCTAGCGGAATACGAGCAGTACTTC. This translates into CASSLRLAEYEQYF.